This record concerns one T cell receptor (beta chain) sequence. Its antigen is not known. This entry belongs to a study of T cell responses to AZD1222 COVID-19 vaccine. Points from the study as a whole: The span of vaccine-associated CD4 TCRs extended across spike, with dominance at 160-218 and 743-854.

TCRdb's copy holds only in-frame clones and misses some; the assay was immunoSEQ multiplex PCR. The sample lists 75,000 to 100,000 clones; around 87% were seen once. Trimming shortened V by 3 bases and J by 2 bases, and 5 bases separated the two germline ends. Per germline, CDR1 LGHDT and CDR2 YNNKEL (reference sequence). This CDR3 has 13 residues. This sequence was found in an adult in good health. This specimen was peripheral blood, taken on day 0 of AZD1222 vaccination. The gene calls are TRBV3-1 (or the pseudogene TRBV3-2) and TRBJ1-5; D call uncertain. This chain's CDR3 is CASSHRGNQPQHF. The CDR3 DNA reads TGTGCCAGCAGCCATAGGGGCAATCAGCCCCAGCATTTT.